The rows below give T cell receptor beta chains drawn from one sample of a study of memory CD4+ T cells and cytomegalovirus serostatus. The data were produced by immunoSEQ multiplex PCR, yet TCRdb's version contains in-frame clones alone and is incomplete. The table records approximately 61,000 clones, around three quarters of them present only once. The sample comprised memory CD4+ T cells from blood. The receptors derive from an adult in good health and CMV-seronegative. Some clones in this sample may be carry-over from other donors' samples. CDR3s include the opening cysteine and the closing phenylalanine or tryptophan. D genes are given only for firm matches. Only some rows state a clone size, as once, few, many or a class for expanded clones.

CDR3 length	J gene	D gene	V gene	clone size	CDR3 protein	CDR3 DNA
13	TRBJ1-2	-	TRBV19	-	CASSIAGSDGYTF	TGTGCCAGTAGTATTGCGGGTAGCGATGGCTACACCTTC
15	TRBJ1-6	TRBD1	TRBV6-1	-	CASIKQGTANSPLHF	TGTGCCAGCATCAAACAGGGGACCGCCAATTCACCCCTCCACTTT
10	TRBJ2-5	-	TRBV20-1	-	CSAPLETQYF	TGCAGTGCTCCCCTGGAGACCCAGTACTTC
15	TRBJ1-1	-	TRBV5-8	-	CASSSMTRGSTEAFF	TGTGCCAGCAGCTCGATGACCAGAGGGAGCACTGAAGCTTTCTTT
14	TRBJ1-1	-	TRBV7-2	once	CASSPEGFPTEAFF	TGTGCCAGCAGCCCAGAAGGGTTCCCCACTGAAGCTTTCTTT
20	TRBJ2-3	TRBD2	TRBV4-3	-	CASSQKRSGGGAGLRDTQYF	TGCGCCAGCAGCCAAAAGAGGTCCGGGGGGGGAGCGGGGCTCCGAGATACGCAGTATTTT
16	TRBJ2-7	TRBD2	TRBV5-1	few	CASSPIAGGTTYEQYF	TGCGCCAGCAGCCCTATAGCGGGGGGAACTACCTACGAGCAGTACTTC
14	TRBJ1-3	-	TRBV6-5	few	CASSYSGDGNTIYF	TGTGCCAGCAGTTACTCAGGCGACGGAAACACCATATATTTT
18	TRBJ2-3	TRBD2	TRBV14	-	CASSQERIGLAGADTQYF	TGTGCCAGCAGCCAAGAACGGATTGGACTAGCGGGGGCAGATACGCAGTATTTT
15	TRBJ1-2	-	TRBV19	-	CASSIGGNVRDGYTF	TGTGCCAGTAGTATCGGTGGGAATGTGAGGGATGGCTACACCTTC
13	TRBJ1-1	-	TRBV30	few	CALDILGGTEAFF	TGTGCCTTGGACATCCTCGGCGGTACTGAAGCTTTCTTT
12	TRBJ1-1	-	TRBV7-9	-	CASSLSLGEAFF	TGTGCCAGCAGCTTATCCCTCGGGGAAGCTTTCTTT
14	TRBJ1-1	-	TRBV2	-	CASMSTIYDTEAFF	TGTGCCAGCATGTCAACGATCTACGACACTGAAGCTTTCTTT
14	TRBJ1-1	-	TRBV29-1	-	CSARLGGADTEAFF	TGCAGCGCCCGGCTCGGGGGCGCGGACACTGAAGCCTTCTTT
16	TRBJ2-2	-	TRBV7-6	-	CASSLESSSSTGELFF	TGTGCCAGCAGCTTAGAGTCTAGCTCCTCCACCGGGGAGCTGTTTTTT
13	TRBJ1-1	-	TRBV7-2	-	CASSSALNTEAFF	TGTGCCAGCAGCTCCGCCTTGAACACTGAAGCTTTCTTT
13	TRBJ2-2	TRBD1	TRBV6-1	-	CASMRGRIGELFF	TGTGCCAGCATGAGGGGGCGCATCGGGGAGCTGTTTTTT